Reported below is one T cell receptor beta chain. Its antigen is not known. The data originate from a study of cytomegalovirus exposure and HLA in healthy donors. Primers for the PCR totalled 60 Vbeta and 13 Jbeta. Sequencing was performed with immunoSEQ multiplex PCR; in TCRdb, only in-frame clones are kept and a portion is missing. Its listing shows approximately 77,000 clones. Study findings and constraints: Donor immune exposure was known only as CMV serostatus.

The clonotype comes from a man between 25 and 39 years old in good health and CMV-seronegative. Sequenced input: PBMCs.

The CDR3 sequence: CASSALQGATEAFF. CDR3 sequence (DNA): TGTGCCAGCAGCGCACTACAGGGGGCTACTGAAGCTTTCTTT. The V call is TRBV7-9, the J call TRBJ1-1, with TRBD1 matching 9 bases. J lost 5 bases, V lost 5 bases, and 6 bases had no gene match. The CDR3 has 14 amino acids. Germline values: CDR1 SEHNR, CDR2 FQNEAQ (reference sequence).